This is a list of T cell receptor beta chains from one sample in a study of tumor-infiltrating lymphocytes in primary liver carcinoma. TCRdb independently ran MiXCR on the multiplex PCR reads; one entry per CDR3 protein. The sample carries more than 100,000 distinct CDR3 sequences, around 62% recorded once. Sequencing was performed on liver tumor tissue from sampling region 1. Receptor source: a woman in her fifties or sixties with primary liver carcinoma and hepatitis B virus infection. CDR3s include the opening cysteine and the closing phenylalanine or tryptophan. A D gene is named only where the DNA matches it firmly. Not every row has a clone size; where given, it reads once, few, many or a size class.

v_call: TRBV6-5
j_call: TRBJ2-3
d_call: -
clone_size: -
cdr3_nt: TGTGCCAGCAGAGGACACACGGATGGAGATACACAGTATTTT
cdr3_aa: CASRGHTDGDTQYF

v_call: TRBV19
j_call: TRBJ1-2
d_call: -
clone_size: few
cdr3_nt: TGTGCCAGTACCCTATTGCAGGCTAACTATGGCTACACCTTC
cdr3_aa: CASTLLQANYGYTF

v_call: TRBV12-3/TRBV12-4
j_call: TRBJ2-1
d_call: -
clone_size: many
cdr3_nt: TGTGCCAGCAGTTTAAAGTTCCGAGGTAGCGGGCAGTTCTTC
cdr3_aa: CASSLKFRGSGQFF

v_call: TRBV11-2
j_call: TRBJ1-1
d_call: TRBD1
clone_size: once
cdr3_nt: TGTGCCAGCAGCTTAGCGGAGGGGGCCACTGAAGCTATCTTT
cdr3_aa: CASSLAEGATEAIF

v_call: TRBV28
j_call: TRBJ1-5
d_call: TRBD1
clone_size: -
cdr3_nt: TGTGCCAGCAGTTCGCTAGGACAGGGTGTCAAGCCCCAGCATTTT
cdr3_aa: CASSSLGQGVKPQHF

v_call: TRBV12-3/TRBV12-4
j_call: TRBJ1-2
d_call: -
clone_size: -
cdr3_nt: TGTGCCAGCAGTTTCTGGGACTGTGGCTACACCTTC
cdr3_aa: CASSFWDCGYTF

v_call: TRBV6-5
j_call: TRBJ2-7
d_call: TRBD2
clone_size: -
cdr3_nt: TGTGTCAGCAGTAAAGTGGGAGGGCCATACGAGCAGTACTTC
cdr3_aa: CVSSKVGGPYEQYF

v_call: TRBV5-6
j_call: TRBJ2-7
d_call: -
clone_size: many
cdr3_nt: TGTGCCAGCAGCTTGGCGGGGATTAGCTCCTACGAGCAGTACTTC
cdr3_aa: CASSLAGISSYEQYF

v_call: TRBV30
j_call: TRBJ1-6
d_call: -
clone_size: -
cdr3_nt: TGTGCCTGGACCCACTCGGGGATGACCTATAATTCACCCCTCCACTTT
cdr3_aa: CAWTHSGMTYNSPLHF

v_call: TRBV6-1
j_call: TRBJ2-3
d_call: -
clone_size: few
cdr3_nt: TGTGCCAGCAGTGAACGGGGATATAGCACAGATACGCAGTATTTT
cdr3_aa: CASSERGYSTDTQYF

v_call: TRBV5-1
j_call: TRBJ2-7
d_call: -
clone_size: few
cdr3_nt: TGCGCCAGCAGCTCCCAGGGGGGTTCCTACGAGCAGTACTTC
cdr3_aa: CASSSQGGSYEQYF

v_call: TRBV7-9
j_call: TRBJ1-1
d_call: -
clone_size: -
cdr3_nt: TGTGCCAGCAGCTTACTCCAGGACACTGAAGCTTTCTTT
cdr3_aa: CASSLLQDTEAFF

v_call: TRBV7-8
j_call: TRBJ2-7
d_call: -
clone_size: many
cdr3_nt: TGTGCCACCGGACACCTCTCCTACGAGCAGTACTTC
cdr3_aa: CATGHLSYEQYF

v_call: TRBV29-1
j_call: TRBJ1-2
d_call: -
clone_size: -
cdr3_nt: TGCAGCGTCGAGGGGGGCGTTGGCTACAACTTC
cdr3_aa: CSVEGGVGYNF

v_call: TRBV6-2/TRBV6-3
j_call: TRBJ1-5
d_call: -
clone_size: many
cdr3_nt: TGTGCCAGTTCTATAGGATCCAATCAGCCCCAGCATTTT
cdr3_aa: CASSIGSNQPQHF

v_call: TRBV7-8
j_call: TRBJ2-2
d_call: -
clone_size: -
cdr3_nt: TGTGCCAGCAGCTTAGCAGGGCCCGGGGAGCTGTTTTTT
cdr3_aa: CASSLAGPGELFF

v_call: TRBV11-2
j_call: TRBJ2-1
d_call: TRBD2
clone_size: medium-sized
cdr3_nt: TGTGCCAGCAGCTTAGTTTGGGGCGGGAGTCGGTACAATGAGCAGTTCTTC
cdr3_aa: CASSLVWGGSRYNEQFF

v_call: TRBV4-2
j_call: TRBJ2-7
d_call: -
clone_size: -
cdr3_nt: TGTACCAGCAGTCATCCCGGGACATCTAGCTCCTACGAGCAGTACTTC
cdr3_aa: CTSSHPGTSSSYEQYF

v_call: TRBV6-2/TRBV6-3
j_call: TRBJ2-5
d_call: -
clone_size: -
cdr3_nt: TGTGGCAGCAGTGAATTGGGGCAGCTCCGGGGGATCCAGTACTTC
cdr3_aa: CGSSELGQLRGIQYF

v_call: TRBV10-3
j_call: TRBJ2-2
d_call: TRBD2
clone_size: -
cdr3_nt: TGTGCCATTAGGGGACTAGCGGTAGCGGGGGAGCTGTTTTTT
cdr3_aa: CAIRGLAVAGELFF